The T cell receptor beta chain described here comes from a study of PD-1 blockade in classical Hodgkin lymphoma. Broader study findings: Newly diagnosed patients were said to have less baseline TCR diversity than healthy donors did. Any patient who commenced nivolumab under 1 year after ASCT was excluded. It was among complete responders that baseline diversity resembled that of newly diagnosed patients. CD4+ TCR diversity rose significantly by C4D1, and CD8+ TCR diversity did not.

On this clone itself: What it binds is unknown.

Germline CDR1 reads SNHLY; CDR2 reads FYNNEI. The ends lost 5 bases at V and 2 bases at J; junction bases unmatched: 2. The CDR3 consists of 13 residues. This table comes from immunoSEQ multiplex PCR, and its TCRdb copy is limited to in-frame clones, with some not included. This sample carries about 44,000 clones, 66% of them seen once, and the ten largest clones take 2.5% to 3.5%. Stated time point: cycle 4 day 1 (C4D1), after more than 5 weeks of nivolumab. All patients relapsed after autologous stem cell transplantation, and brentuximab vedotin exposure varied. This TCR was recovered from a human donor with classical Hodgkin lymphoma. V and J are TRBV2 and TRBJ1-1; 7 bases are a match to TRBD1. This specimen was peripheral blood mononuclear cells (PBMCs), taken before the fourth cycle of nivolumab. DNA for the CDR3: TGTGCCAGCAGTCGGGACAGCAACACTGAAGCTTTCTTT. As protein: CASSRDSNTEAFF.